This T cell receptor (beta chain) was found in a study of response to subunit inactivated influenza vaccine. Study-level results: Few additional T cells are recruited per seasonal influenza vaccination, authors suggested.

With respect to this clonotype: Its antigen is unknown.

TCRdb re-called the RT-PCR reads with MiXCR, one entry per CDR3 protein. The top ten clones hold roughly 12% of a sample with about 650,000 distinct CDR3 sequences, approximately 14% of them seen once. V gave up 7 bases and J gave up 7 bases, with 23 bases separating them. CDR1 is SQVTM, CDR2 ANQGSEA, per germline. This CDR3 is 15 amino acids long. Specimen: PBMCs from blood, collected approximately 12 days after vaccination. The chain has TRBV29-1 and TRBJ2-4, with D possibly being TRBD2 (5 bases). The sequence came from a man in his fifties who received an inactivated influenza vaccine. CDR3 coding DNA: TGCAGCGAAATCACGGTCGGACTGCGGAGGAACATTCAGTACTTC. Translation gives CSEITVGLRRNIQYF.